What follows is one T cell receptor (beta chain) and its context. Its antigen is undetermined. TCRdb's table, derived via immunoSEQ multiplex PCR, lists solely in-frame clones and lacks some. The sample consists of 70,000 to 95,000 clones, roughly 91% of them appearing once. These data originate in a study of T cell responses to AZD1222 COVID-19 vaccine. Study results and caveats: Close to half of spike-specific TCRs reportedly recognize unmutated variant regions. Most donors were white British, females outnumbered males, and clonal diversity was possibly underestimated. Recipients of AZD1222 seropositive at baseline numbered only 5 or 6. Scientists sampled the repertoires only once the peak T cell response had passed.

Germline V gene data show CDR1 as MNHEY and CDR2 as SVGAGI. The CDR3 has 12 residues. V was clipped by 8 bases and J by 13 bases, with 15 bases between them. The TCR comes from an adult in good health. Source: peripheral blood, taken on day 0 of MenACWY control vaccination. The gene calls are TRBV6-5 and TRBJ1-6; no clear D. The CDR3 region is CASWPPPEPLHF. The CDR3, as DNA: TGTGCCAGCTGGCCCCCCCCGGAGCCCCTCCACTTT.